These 27 T cell receptor beta chains originate from one sample sequenced in a study of T cells in Graves' hyperthyroidism and ophthalmopathy. Researchers amplified the TCR beta CDR3 regions from RNA transcripts. HTBI primers were employed in a first-round RT-PCR of the TCR CDR3. One entry per CDR3 protein, called by TCRdb with MiXCR from the multiplex PCR reads. The sample includes about 640,000 distinct CDR3 sequences, less than 25% of them seen just once. Material: blood. Every receptor here comes from a young man with Graves' ophthalmopathy.

The chain recombines TRBV20-1 with TRBJ1-3, with D uncertain. The ends were cut back, 6 bases at V and 4 bases at J, with 16 bases in the middle. Per the germline V gene, CDR1 is DFQATT and CDR2 is SNEGSKA (reference sequence). This CDR3 comprises 14 residues. This CDR3 reads CSAPEVGFGNTIYF. CDR3 sequence (DNA): TGCAGTGCCCCAGAAGTCGGATTCGGAAACACCATATATTTT.

In the case of this clonotype: A much bigger clone sits one base away, suggesting this may be a read error. The chain uses TRBV30 and TRBJ1-2; TRBD1 might be the D (5 bases). Trimming removed 1 base at V and 12 bases at J, with 9 bases between. This CDR3 is 10 amino acids long. Germline V gene data show CDR1 as GTSNPN and CDR2 as SVGIG (reference sequence). CDR3: CAWSERGNTF. The CDR3 DNA is TGTGCCTGGAGTGAGAGGGGCAACACCTTC.

This clonotype has only a few counts. The V gene is TRBV24-1, the J gene TRBJ2-5; D is unresolved. The V end was cut by 2 bases, the J end by 2 bases, with 8 bases between. The CDR3 has 14 residues. Germline lookup yields CDR1 KGHDR and CDR2 SFDVKD. As DNA, the CDR3 is TGTGCCACCAGTGATTCGTTGAAGCAAGAGACCCAGTACTTC. As protein: CATSDSLKQETQYF.

This chain uses TRBV10-1 with TRBJ2-3; the D gene is possibly TRBD1 (6 bases). Germline CDR1 is WNHNN and CDR2 is SYGVQD (reference sequence). There are 15 residues in the CDR3. Deletions cut 3 bases from V and 1 base from J, with 11 bases between. The CDR3 loop reads CASSEGQPGTDTQYF. For the CDR3, the DNA is TGCGCCAGCAGTGAAGGACAGCCTGGCACAGATACGCAGTATTTT.

This clonotype was detected ten times or more. The chain uses TRBV11-2 and TRBJ2-7; D possibly corresponds to TRBD1 (6 bases). V was trimmed by 1 base and J by 3 bases, leaving 10 bases between them. The germline CDR1 and CDR2 sequences are SGHAT and FQNNGV. The CDR3 runs 14 residues. The CDR3 loop is CASSLVGGYYEQYF. CDR3 coding DNA: TGTGCCAGCAGCTTAGTAGGGGGTTACTACGAGCAGTACTTC.

This clonotype appeared once. The genes are TRBV6-2 or TRBV6-3 and TRBJ2-2; D gene ambiguous. The V gene's germline CDR1 is MNHEY and CDR2 SVGEGT. This CDR3 spans 16 amino acids. Trimming shortened V by 7 bases and J by 1 base, and 16 bases separated the two germline ends. The CDR3 loop is CASTPEGALNTGELFF. In DNA, the CDR3 is TGTGCCAGCACCCCTGAAGGAGCGTTGAACACCGGGGAGCTGTTTTTT.

The rearrangement links TRBV20-1 to TRBJ1-2; D gene ambiguous. Germline CDR1 reads DFQATT; CDR2 reads SNEGSKA (reference sequence). Trimming shortened V by 2 bases and J by 1 base, and 17 bases separated the two germline ends. The CDR3 has 16 amino acids. The CDR3 DNA is TGCAGTGCTAGACCCTCGGTTGTTGGGATTAACTATGGCTACACCTTC. Translating gives CSARPSVVGINYGYTF.

The chain joins TRBV5-1 to TRBJ2-3; 13 bases align to TRBD2. The CDR3 runs to 17 residues. The junction had 3 bases not matched to a gene; V was cut back by 0 bases and J by 2 bases. CDR1 SGHRS and CDR2 YFSETQ come from the germline V gene. The CDR3 loop is CASSLETSGRNTDTQYF. CDR3 bases: TGCGCCAGCAGCTTGGAGACTAGCGGGAGGAACACAGATACGCAGTATTTT.

The V call is TRBV4-1, the J call TRBJ1-6; the D gene is possibly TRBD1 (6 bases). CDR3 length equals 15 residues. V shed 2 bases and J shed 9 bases, with 14 bases lying between them. Germline V gives CDR1 MGHRA, CDR2 YSYEKL. In DNA form, the CDR3 reads TGCGCCAGCAGCCAACCTACAGGGCTGGCTTCACCCCTCCACTTT. This translates into CASSQPTGLASPLHF.

The gene calls are TRBV6-1 and TRBJ1-1; D uncertain. The CDR3 contains 11 residues. Trimming cost V 10 bases and J 7 bases, with 13 bases left between them. Looked up from germline, CDR1 is MNHNS and CDR2 is SASEGT. CDR3 sequence: CAIRSAGEAFF. The CDR3 DNA sequence: TGTGCCATCAGGTCGGCAGGTGAAGCTTTCTTT.

In this sample, this clonotype turned up many times. The chain combines TRBV11-2 with TRBJ2-5, with D perhaps being TRBD1 or TRBD2 (6 bases each). Trimming took 4 bases from V and 6 from J, leaving 15 bases between them. CDR1 is SGHAT, CDR2 FQNNGV, per germline. This CDR3 comprises 14 residues. CDR3 DNA: TGTGCCAGCAGCTCCCCCCGGGGGCGGCAGACCCAGTACTTC. This gives the protein CASSSPRGRQTQYF.

This sequence joins TRBV7-9 and TRBJ1-2; D is perhaps TRBD1 (6 bases). The CDR3 has 14 amino acids. In germline, CDR1 is SEHNR, CDR2 FQNEAQ (reference sequence). Trimming removed 6 bases at V and 4 bases at J, with 15 bases between. In nucleotides, the CDR3 is TGTGCCAGCAGTCAGGGGACGTCGGGCTATGGCTACACCTTC. Translated, it gives CASSQGTSGYGYTF.

This clonotype was counted at least ten times. This chain connects TRBV12-3 or TRBV12-4 to TRBJ1-2; D might be TRBD1 (6 bases). The length of the CDR3 is 15 residues. With 5 bases removed from V and 8 bases from J, the gap between germline ends came to 21 bases. DNA for the CDR3: TGTGCCAGCAGTACGTCCCCGGGGGGCCCGGGGGGCTACACCTTC. Its protein is CASSTSPGGPGGYTF.

This CDR3 is CASSHLDGTSGNEQFF. In nucleotides, the CDR3 is TGTGCCAGCAGCCACTTAGACGGGACTAGTGGCAATGAGCAGTTCTTC. This chain links TRBV16 with TRBJ2-1, with 8 bases aligning to TRBD2. The CDR3 is 16 amino acids. Germline CDR1 and CDR2: KGHSY and FQNENV. J gave up 6 bases and V 3 bases, and 10 bases lay outside the gene matches.

About this clonotype: The junction shows a germline mismatch at one end, possibly a read error. This chain connects TRBV7-2 to TRBJ2-2; D is possibly TRBD2 (5 bases). Germline CDR1 is SGHTA and CDR2 is FQGNSA. The CDR3 spans 13 residues. CDR3 residues: CASSLAGYGELLF. The CDR3 nucleotides are TGTGCCAGCAGCTTAGCGGGGTACGGGGAGCTGCTTTTT.

The chain carries TRBV12-3 or TRBV12-4 and TRBJ2-2, with D uncertain. Trimming pared 5 bases from V and 7 bases from J, leaving 8 bases between. CDR3 length: 12 amino acids. This CDR3 is CASSRIGGELFF. In nucleotides, the CDR3 is TGTGCCAGCAGTCGAATCGGCGGGGAGCTGTTTTTT.

The CDR3: CASSPGRGKETQYF. CDR3 coding DNA: TGTGCCAGCAGTCCGGGCAGGGGGAAAGAGACCCAGTACTTC. The V call is TRBV28, the J call TRBJ2-5; 7 bases line up with TRBD1. After removal of 5 bases from V and 3 bases from J, the junction contained 6 bases not matched to a gene. The CDR3 sequence is 14 residues long. Germline CDR1 is MDHEN and CDR2 is SYDVKM.

The rearrangement joins TRBV5-1 to TRBJ2-3; 8 nucleotides agree with TRBD2. The CDR3 covers 16 residues. In germline, CDR1 is SGHRS, CDR2 YFSETQ. V gave up 0 bases and J gave up 7 bases; unmatched junction bases: 10. The CDR3 sequence is CASSLAGREGRYTQYF. The CDR3 DNA is TGCGCCAGCAGCTTGGCCGGGAGGGAGGGCCGATATACGCAGTATTTT.

As to this clonotype: A read error may explain this, as a much larger clone is one base away. The conserved phenylalanine or tryptophan normally closing the CDR3 is absent here, so this likely arose from a read error. The chain links TRBV7-2 to TRBJ2-7, with no clear D. The CDR3 totals 12 residues. V lost 5 bases and J 4 bases, leaving 9 bases between the germline ends. Germline V gene lookup returns CDR1 SGHTA and CDR2 FQGNSA. CDR3 loop: CASSHSGYEQYL. CDR3 nucleotide sequence: TGTGCCAGCAGCCATAGTGGTTACGAGCAGTACCTC.

This clonotype has only a few counts. This chain's CDR3 is CASRSQGDVGYTF. CDR3 DNA sequence: TGTGCCAGCAGATCCCAAGGGGATGTGGGCTACACCTTC. V and J are TRBV28 and TRBJ1-2; D perhaps matches TRBD1 (5 bases). V was pared by 6 bases and J by 8 bases, with 16 bases between. The CDR3 runs to 13 residues. Germline lookup yields CDR1 MDHEN and CDR2 SYDVKM.

This clonotype was counted ten times or more. This rearrangement joins TRBV3-1 to TRBJ2-3; D gene ambiguous. V was shortened by 1 base and J by 8 bases, with 10 bases between the two germline ends. There are 13 residues in the CDR3. The germline V gene has CDR1 LGHDT and CDR2 YNNKEL (reference sequence). The CDR3 here is CASSQVQTGTQYF. As DNA, the CDR3 is TGTGCCAGCAGCCAAGTCCAGACTGGTACGCAGTATTTT.

The rearrangement joins TRBV24-1 to TRBJ2-1; the match to TRBD2 covers 14 bases. Germline CDR1 KGHDR, CDR2 SFDVKD. The V and J ends lost 3 bases and 2 bases, in that order; junction bases with no gene match: 5. This CDR3 has 18 residues. CDR3 nucleotide sequence: TGTGCCACCAGTGATCTACCGGGACTAGCGGGAGCCTACAATGAGCAGTTCTTC. Protein: CATSDLPGLAGAYNEQFF.

This clonotype was picked up many times. The J gene is TRBJ1-4, the V gene TRBV28; unclear D gene. The CDR3 extends over 13 amino acids. In germline, CDR1 is MDHEN, CDR2 SYDVKM. With 3 bases removed from V and 8 bases from J, the gap between germline ends came to 10 bases. The DNA for the CDR3 is TGTGCCAGCAGTTTTTCCGACACCGAAAAACTGTTTTTT. It is translated as CASSFSDTEKLFF.

This clonotype was counted many times. The V and J genes are TRBV7-3 and TRBJ2-7; D is possibly TRBD1 or TRBD2 (5 bases each). The CDR3 length is 15 residues. The germline gives CDR1 SGHTA, CDR2 FQGTGA. The V and J ends lost 4 bases and 3 bases respectively, with 16 bases between them. CDR3 nucleotide sequence: TGTGCCAGCAGCTCGCCCCGAGAGGGGAGCTACGAGCAGTACTTC. As protein: CASSSPREGSYEQYF.

Comment on this clonotype: A read error is possible here, since a much larger clone lies one base away. The chain has TRBV28 and TRBJ2-7; 9 bases map to TRBD1. Looked up from germline, CDR1 is MDHEN and CDR2 is SYDVKM. This CDR3 is built from 16 residues. CDR3: CVSSSAPGQGPDEQYF. The DNA of the CDR3 is TGTGTCAGCAGTTCGGCCCCGGGACAGGGCCCGGACGAGCAGTACTTC. Full variable domain (outside the CDR3, taken from reference TRBV28 and TRBJ2-7): DVKVTQSSRYLVKRTGEKVFLECVQDMDHENMFWYRQDPGLGLRLIYFSYDVKMKEKGDIPEGYSVSREKKERFSLILESASTNQTSMYLCVSSSAPGQGPDEQYFGPGTRLTVT.

V gene TRBV2 combines with J gene TRBJ2-1, with 7 bases lining up with TRBD2. With 6 bases clipped from V and 0 bases from J, the junction kept 8 bases outside the gene matches. The CDR3 covers 16 residues. Germline V gives CDR1 SNHLY, CDR2 FYNNEI. The CDR3 sequence is CASSLKRDGSYNEQFF. Here the CDR3 DNA reads TGTGCCAGCAGCCTTAAGCGGGATGGCTCCTACAATGAGCAGTTCTTC.

This clonotype was seen repeatedly, ten times or more. The chain links TRBV6-6 to TRBJ2-7, with 8 bases aligning to TRBD2. V shed 0 bases and J 5 bases; nucleotides not matched to a gene: 3. This CDR3 contains 14 residues. Germline V gives CDR1 MNHNY, CDR2 SVGAGI (reference sequence). The DNA for the CDR3 is TGTGCCAGCAGTTACTCGAGTAGCGGGGACGAGCAGTACTTC. Amino acid sequence: CASSYSSSGDEQYF.